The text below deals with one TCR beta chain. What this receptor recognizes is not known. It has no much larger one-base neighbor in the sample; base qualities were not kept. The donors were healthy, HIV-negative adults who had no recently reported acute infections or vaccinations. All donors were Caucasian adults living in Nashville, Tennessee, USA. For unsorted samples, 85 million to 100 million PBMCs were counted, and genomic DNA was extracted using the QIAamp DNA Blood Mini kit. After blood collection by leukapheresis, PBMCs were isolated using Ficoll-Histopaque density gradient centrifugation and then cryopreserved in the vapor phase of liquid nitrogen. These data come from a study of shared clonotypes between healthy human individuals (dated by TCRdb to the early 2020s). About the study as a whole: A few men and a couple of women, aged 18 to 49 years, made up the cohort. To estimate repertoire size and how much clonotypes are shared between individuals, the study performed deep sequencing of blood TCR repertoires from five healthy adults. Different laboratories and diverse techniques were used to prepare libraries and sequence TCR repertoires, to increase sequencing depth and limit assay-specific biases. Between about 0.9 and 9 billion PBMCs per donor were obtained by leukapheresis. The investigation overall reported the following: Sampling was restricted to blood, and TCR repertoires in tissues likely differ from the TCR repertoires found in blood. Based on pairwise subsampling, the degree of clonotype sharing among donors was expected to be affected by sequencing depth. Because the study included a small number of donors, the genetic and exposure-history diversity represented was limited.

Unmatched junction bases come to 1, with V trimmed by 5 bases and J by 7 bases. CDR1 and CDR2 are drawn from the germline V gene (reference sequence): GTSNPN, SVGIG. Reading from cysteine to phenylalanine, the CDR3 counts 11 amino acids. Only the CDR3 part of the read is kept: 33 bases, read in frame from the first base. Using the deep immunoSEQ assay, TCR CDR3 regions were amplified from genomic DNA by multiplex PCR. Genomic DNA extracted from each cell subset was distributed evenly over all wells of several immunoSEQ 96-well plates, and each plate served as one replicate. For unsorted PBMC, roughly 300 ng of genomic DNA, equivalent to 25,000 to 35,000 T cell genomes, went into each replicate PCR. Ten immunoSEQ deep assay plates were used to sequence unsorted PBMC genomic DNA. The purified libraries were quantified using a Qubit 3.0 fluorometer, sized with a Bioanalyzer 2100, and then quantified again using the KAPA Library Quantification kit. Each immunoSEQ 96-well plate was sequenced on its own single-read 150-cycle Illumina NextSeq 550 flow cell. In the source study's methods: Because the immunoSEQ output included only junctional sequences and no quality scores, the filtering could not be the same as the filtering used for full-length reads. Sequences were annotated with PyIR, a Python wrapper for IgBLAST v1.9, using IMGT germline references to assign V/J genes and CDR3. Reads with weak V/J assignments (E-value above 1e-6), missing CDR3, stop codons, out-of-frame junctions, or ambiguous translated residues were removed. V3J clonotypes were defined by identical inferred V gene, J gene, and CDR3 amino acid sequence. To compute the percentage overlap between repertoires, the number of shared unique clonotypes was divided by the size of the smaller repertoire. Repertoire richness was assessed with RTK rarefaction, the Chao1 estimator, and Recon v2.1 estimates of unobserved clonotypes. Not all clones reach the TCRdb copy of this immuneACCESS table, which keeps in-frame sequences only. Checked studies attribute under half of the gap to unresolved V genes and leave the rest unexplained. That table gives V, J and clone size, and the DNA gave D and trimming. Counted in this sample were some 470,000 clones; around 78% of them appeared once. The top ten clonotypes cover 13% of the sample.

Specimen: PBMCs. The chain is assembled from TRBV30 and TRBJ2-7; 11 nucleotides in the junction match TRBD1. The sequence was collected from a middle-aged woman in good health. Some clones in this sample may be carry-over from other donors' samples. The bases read TGTGCCTGGGGGACAGGGGGGGAGCAGTACTTC. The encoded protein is CAWGTGGEQYF.